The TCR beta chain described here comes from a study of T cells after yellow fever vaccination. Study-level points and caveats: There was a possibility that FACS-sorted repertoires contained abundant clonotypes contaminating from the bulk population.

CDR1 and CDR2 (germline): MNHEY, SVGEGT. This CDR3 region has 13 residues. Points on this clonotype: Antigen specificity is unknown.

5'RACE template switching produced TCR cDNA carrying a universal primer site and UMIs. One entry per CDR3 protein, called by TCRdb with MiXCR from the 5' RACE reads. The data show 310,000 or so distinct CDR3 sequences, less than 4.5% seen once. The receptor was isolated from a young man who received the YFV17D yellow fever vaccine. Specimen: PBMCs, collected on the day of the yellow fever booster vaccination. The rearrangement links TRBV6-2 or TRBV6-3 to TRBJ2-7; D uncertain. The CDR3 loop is CATAQQLYGEQYF. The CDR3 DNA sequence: TGTGCTACAGCACAGCAGCTTTACGGCGAGCAGTACTTC.